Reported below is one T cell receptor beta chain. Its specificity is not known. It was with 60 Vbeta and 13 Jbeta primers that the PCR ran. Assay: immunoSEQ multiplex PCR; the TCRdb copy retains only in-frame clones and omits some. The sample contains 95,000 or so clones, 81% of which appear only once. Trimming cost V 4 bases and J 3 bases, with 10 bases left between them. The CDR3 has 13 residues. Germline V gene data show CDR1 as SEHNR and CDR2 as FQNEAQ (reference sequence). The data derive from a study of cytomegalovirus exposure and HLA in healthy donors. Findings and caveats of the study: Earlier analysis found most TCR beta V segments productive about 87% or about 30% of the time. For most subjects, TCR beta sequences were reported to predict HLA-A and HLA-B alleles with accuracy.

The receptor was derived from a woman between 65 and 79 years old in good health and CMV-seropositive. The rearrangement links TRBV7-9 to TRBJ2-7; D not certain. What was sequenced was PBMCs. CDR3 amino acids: CASSYDTGYEQYF. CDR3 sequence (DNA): TGTGCCAGCAGCTACGATACGGGCTACGAGCAGTACTTC.